This TCR beta chain emerged from a study of memory CD4+ T cells and cytomegalovirus serostatus. Study-level results: The CMV-associated TCR signature appears largely within the CD4+ memory repertoire. Of under 200 reported CMV TCRbeta sequences, 67 were found in memory CD4+ repertoires.

TCRdb's copy holds only in-frame clones and misses some; the assay was immunoSEQ multiplex PCR. The sample has 45,000 to 65,000 clones, over 65% seen once; the top ten hold about 0.6%. With 6 bases clipped from V and 3 bases from J, the junction kept 3 bases outside the gene matches. This CDR3 is built from 13 residues. Germline V gene sequence: CDR1 SGHVS, CDR2 FQNEAQ. This clone has a single count. Its matching antigen is unknown. Single viable CD3+CD4+CD8-CD45RO+ cells were sorted as the memory CD4+ T cells. CD4+ T cells were isolated by positive magnetic selection. This TCR was sampled from an adult in good health and CMV-seronegative. Material for sequencing was memory CD4+ T cells from blood. V and J are TRBV7-8 and TRBJ1-2; 8 bases line up with TRBD1. CDR3 DNA sequence: TGTGCCAGCAGTTTGGACAGGGACTATGGCTACACCTTC. This encodes CASSLDRDYGYTF.